Reported below is one T cell receptor (beta chain). Germline V gene lookup returns CDR1 MNHNS and CDR2 SASEGT. The CDR3 sequence is 13 residues long. V shed 4 bases, J shed 7 bases, and the junction held 3 bases outside the gene matches. Using a J-beta primer mix together with a sample-barcoded 5' primer, a second PCR was run for roughly 7 to 11 cycles. Via MiXCR, TCRdb re-called the 5' RACE reads, giving one row per CDR3 protein. Altogether 1.5 million to 2 million distinct CDR3 sequences are present, about 31% being singletons, with the ten largest covering 11%. The sample is drawn from a study of blood T cells in healthy people across ages. Ten milliliters of peripheral blood were drawn from each donor.

The specimen sequenced was blood. The sequence derives from a woman aged 30 to 39 in good health. This rearrangement joins TRBV6-1 to TRBJ1-2; 10 positions match TRBD1. In DNA form, the CDR3 reads TGTGCCAGCAGTGGGGGGACAGGGGTTGGCTACACCTTC. It specifies CASSGGTGVGYTF.